The clone carrying this TCR beta chain has just a few counts. This entry belongs to a study of identical twins. Each CDR3 protein is one row after TCRdb ran MiXCR on the 5' RACE reads. Of 450,000 or so distinct CDR3 sequences detected, approximately 14% appear once; the ten largest clones hold about 0.52%. This CDR3 comprises 12 residues. CDR1 SEHNR and CDR2 FQNEAQ come from the germline V gene (reference sequence). The trim removed 5 bases at V and 10 bases at J, leaving 6 bases unmatched. These data were also reused for a study on yellow fever vaccine responses in identical twins. That study reports: Vaccine-induced T cell responses in twins were reportedly observed to appear partly convergent, partly personalized.

This receptor was taken from a young woman in good health. The chain couples TRBV7-9 to TRBJ2-3; 7 positions agree with TRBD1. The sample was CD4+ T cells sorted from blood. The CDR3 spells CASSLPGGAQYF. The CDR3 DNA reads TGTGCCAGCAGCCTACCAGGGGGTGCGCAGTATTTT. Looking up the rest from reference TRBV7-9 and TRBJ2-3 gives the full variable domain: DTGVSQNPRHKITKRGQNVTFRCDPISEHNRLYWYRQTLGQGPEFLTYFQNEAQLEKSRLLSDRFSAERPKGSFSTLEIQRTEQGDSAMYLCASSLPGGAQYFGPGTRLTVL.